The 8 T cell receptor beta chains presented below share a single source sample, sequenced in a study of OX40 agonist ivuxolimab in advanced cancers. Repertoires were generated with immunoSEQ multiplex PCR, while TCRdb's copy carries only in-frame clones and drops some. Among 60,000 to 80,000 clones listed, roughly 80% were seen once. Material: CD4+ or CD8+ T cells sorted from blood, obtained in a trial of the OX40 agonist ivuxolimab. These receptors were taken from an adult with an advanced solid tumor such as melanoma, head and neck, liver or kidney cancer.

Written as DNA, the CDR3 is TGTGCCATCAGTGACTGGGAGGGCACTGAAGCTTTCTTT. Protein: CAISDWEGTEAFF. The chain is built from TRBV10-3 and TRBJ1-1; D is unresolved. The germline V gene encodes CDR1 ENHRY and CDR2 SYGVKD. V lost 3 bases to trimming and J lost 4 bases, with 9 bases between them. This CDR3 has 13 residues.

The V call is TRBV5-6, the J call TRBJ2-7; TRBD2 is a possible D gene (5 bases). Between the trimmed V and J ends, which lost 4 bases and 7 bases, there was a span of 24 bases. Germline CDR1 SGHDT, CDR2 YYEEEE. The length of the CDR3 is 16 residues. CDR3 loop: CASSPLWEPGSVEQYF. CDR3 bases: TGTGCCAGCAGCCCGCTGTGGGAGCCGGGGAGCGTTGAGCAGTACTTC.

The chain uses TRBV27 and TRBJ1-2; 10 nucleotides match TRBD1. J lost 6 bases, V lost 6 bases, and 10 bases had no gene match. This CDR3 comprises 15 residues. Per the germline V gene, CDR1 is MNHEY and CDR2 is SMNVEV (reference sequence). The CDR3, as DNA: TGTGCCAGCAGACCCGGAAGGACAGGGGGTGATGGCTACACCTTC. Its translation is CASRPGRTGGDGYTF.

The chain joins TRBV7-2 to TRBJ2-3; TRBD2 aligns across 8 bases. The V and J ends lost 0 bases and 5 bases, in that order; junction bases with no gene match: 4. In germline, CDR1 is SGHTA, CDR2 FQGNSA. The CDR3 covers 15 residues. The CDR3 protein is CASSLAAGGQDTQYF. DNA of the CDR3: TGTGCCAGCAGCTTAGCGGCGGGGGGCCAAGATACGCAGTATTTT.

The chain employs TRBV28 and TRBJ2-7, with D unclear. The CDR3 sequence is 12 residues long. CDR1 MDHEN and CDR2 SYDVKM come from the germline V gene. V was pared by 4 bases and J by 2 bases, with 6 bases between. Here the CDR3 reads CASSSPPYEQYF. CDR3 bases: TGTGCCAGCAGTTCCCCACCCTACGAGCAGTACTTC.

This chain connects TRBV7-9 to TRBJ1-2; no definite D call. Trimming removed 5 bases at V and 2 bases at J, with 21 bases between. The CDR3 covers 17 residues. Germline lookup yields CDR1 SEHNR and CDR2 FQNEAQ (reference sequence). The CDR3 DNA is TGTGCCAGCAGCCCGCCCAGACTATCCAATATAAACTATGGCTACACCTTC. It specifies CASSPPRLSNINYGYTF.

This chain uses TRBV5-6 with TRBJ2-6; D uncertain. Trimming cost V 1 base and J 0 bases, with 8 bases left between them. Germline loops: CDR1 SGHDT, CDR2 YYEEEE. CDR3 size: 16 residues. DNA of the CDR3: TGTGCCAGCAGCTTGTGGGTGAGCTCTGGGGCCAACGTCCTGACTTTC. This encodes CASSLWVSSGANVLTF.

V is TRBV18 and J is TRBJ2-1, with 10 nucleotides matching TRBD2. Germline trimming cut 4 bases from V and 6 bases from J; bases unmatched to any gene: 15. Germline V CDR1 and CDR2: KGHSH, LQKENI. This CDR3 has 18 amino acids. The DNA of the CDR3 is TGTGCCAGCTCACAACAGAGCCTAGCGGGGGCATCTAGCAATGAGCAGTTCTTC. Translation: CASSQQSLAGASSNEQFF.